These 27 T cell receptor beta chains were all obtained from the same sample, sequenced in a study of blood T cell repertoires in COVID-19. Method: immunoSEQ multiplex PCR; TCRdb's copy keeps in-frame clones and lacks some. The sample has roughly 150,000 clones; about four fifths are singletons. Sequencing was done on a sample of PBMCs or T cells enriched from blood (not recorded which). The receptors originated from a woman younger than 30 who had been exposed to COVID-19.

This clone was observed once. CDR3 residues: CASSPGQGGYGYTF. The CDR3 nucleotides are TGTGCCAGCAGTCCCGGACAGGGAGGGTATGGCTACACCTTC. The rearrangement uses TRBV28 and TRBJ1-2; 8 nucleotides match TRBD1. CDR3 length equals 14 residues. The germline CDR1 and CDR2 sequences are MDHEN and SYDVKM. The ends lost 5 bases at V and 5 bases at J; junction bases unmatched: 7.

V gene TRBV29-1 combines with J gene TRBJ1-1; 10 bases fit TRBD1. There are 14 residues in the CDR3. CDR1 and CDR2 (germline): SQVTM, ANQGSEA. The CDR3 loop is CSAYTGTGDTEAFF. CDR3 DNA sequence: TGCAGTGCTTACACCGGGACAGGGGACACTGAAGCTTTCTTT.

The V and J genes are TRBV5-1 and TRBJ2-1, with D perhaps TRBD2 (6 bases). The length of the CDR3 is 16 residues. Trimming removed 4 bases from V and 3 bases from J, with 17 bases in between. Germline lookup yields CDR1 SGHRS and CDR2 YFSETQ. This CDR3 is CASSPLRTSSYNEQFF. In DNA, the CDR3 is TGCGCCAGCAGCCCCCTCCGAACTAGCAGCTACAATGAGCAGTTCTTC. The complete variable domain, with remaining parts taken from reference TRBV5-1 and TRBJ2-1, reads KAGVTQTPRYLIKTRGQQVTLSCSPISGHRSVSWYQQTPGQGLQFLFEYFSETQRNKGNFPGRFSGRQFSNSRSEMNVSTLELGDSALYLCASSPLRTSSYNEQFFGPGTRLTVL.

This CDR3 is CASSQDVLTGELFF. CDR3 bases: TGTGCCAGCAGCCAAGACGTCCTCACCGGGGAGCTGTTTTTT. J is TRBJ2-2 and V is TRBV3-1 (or the pseudogene TRBV3-2); D unclear. V lost 0 bases to trimming and J lost 4 bases, with 6 bases between them. CDR1 and CDR2 from the germline V gene are LGHDT and YNNKEL (reference sequence). The CDR3 is 14 amino acids.

V gene TRBV28 combines with J gene TRBJ1-4; D might be TRBD1 (6 bases). The CDR3 runs 14 residues. Trimming shortened V by 6 bases and J by 7 bases, and 15 bases separated the two germline ends. Germline V gives CDR1 MDHEN, CDR2 SYDVKM. CDR3 protein: CASRPDREIEKLFF. The CDR3 DNA reads as TGTGCCAGCAGGCCGGACAGAGAAATTGAAAAACTGTTTTTT.

This clone was seen a single time. V is TRBV30 and J is TRBJ2-5; the match to TRBD2 covers 12 bases. Germline trimming cut 5 bases from V and 6 bases from J; bases unmatched to any gene: 4. This CDR3 region has 13 residues. CDR1 GTSNPN and CDR2 SVGIG come from the germline V gene (reference sequence). This chain's CDR3 is CAWGTSGRKTQYF. The CDR3 nucleotides read TGTGCCTGGGGTACTAGCGGGAGGAAGACCCAGTACTTC.

The chain links TRBV28 to TRBJ2-7; D unresolved. V lost 3 bases and J 4 bases, leaving 13 bases between the germline ends. Germline CDR1 and CDR2: MDHEN and SYDVKM. This CDR3 spans 14 amino acids. CDR3 in DNA: TGTGCCAGCAGTTTTATTATCGGAGAGTACGAGCAGTACTTC. It translates to CASSFIIGEYEQYF.

The rearrangement uses TRBV5-1 and TRBJ2-2; D is possibly TRBD2 (5 bases). The germline V gene encodes CDR1 SGHRS and CDR2 YFSETQ. The CDR3 is 15 amino acids. V dropped 7 bases and J dropped 7 bases, with 20 bases sitting between them. CDR3 in amino acids: CASQRGWELNGELFF. The DNA for the CDR3 is TGCGCCAGCCAACGTGGGTGGGAGTTGAACGGGGAGCTGTTTTTT.

The rearrangement joins TRBV28 to TRBJ1-2, with D unclear. The CDR3 consists of 13 residues. Between the trimmed V and J ends, which lost 3 bases and 5 bases, there was a span of 10 bases. CDR1 and CDR2 (germline): MDHEN, SYDVKM. CDR3: CASSLPGAYGYTF. The CDR3 DNA sequence: TGTGCCAGCAGTTTGCCCGGAGCGTATGGCTACACCTTC.

The chain links TRBV5-1 to TRBJ2-3; 11 nucleotides align to TRBD2. The CDR3 is 15 amino acids. Germline CDR1 SGHRS, CDR2 YFSETQ. The V and J ends lost 5 bases and 5 bases, in that order; junction bases with no gene match: 7. CDR3 amino acids: CASRVAGGPGDTQYF. The CDR3 DNA follows: TGCGCCAGCAGAGTAGCGGGAGGGCCGGGAGATACGCAGTATTTT.

This clone came up once. V usage is TRBV11-3 and J usage is TRBJ2-1; perhaps TRBD2 as D (5 bases). Germline V gene lookup returns CDR1 SGHNT and CDR2 YENEEA. V lost 5 bases to trimming and J lost 5 bases, with 16 bases between them. The CDR3 length is 15 residues. The CDR3 DNA follows: TGTGCCAGCAGCGTCGTAAGCGGAGAAAACAATGAGCAGTTCTTC. It specifies CASSVVSGENNEQFF.

The chain carries TRBV28 and TRBJ2-3, with 13 bases fitting TRBD2. V lost 6 bases, J lost 2 bases, and 8 bases stayed unmatched. The CDR3 covers 17 residues. Germline V gene lookup returns CDR1 MDHEN and CDR2 SYDVKM. This chain's CDR3 is CASRLGTSGAYTDTQYF. The CDR3, as DNA: TGTGCCAGCAGACTCGGGACTAGCGGGGCGTACACAGATACGCAGTATTTT.

The CDR3 DNA follows: TGTGCCGTCCTCGATGCGGGAAGTCACGACGAGCAGTACTTC. Amino acids: CAVLDAGSHDEQYF. The chain links TRBV7-9 to TRBJ2-7, with D tentatively TRBD2 (6 bases). The CDR3 has 14 amino acids. V was clipped by 11 bases and J by 5 bases, with 22 bases between them. CDR1 and CDR2 from the germline V gene are SEHNR and FQNEAQ (reference sequence).

The rearrangement joins TRBV19 to TRBJ1-4, with D possibly being TRBD1 (6 bases). V lost 5 bases and J lost 5, with 18 bases in between. This CDR3 is 16 amino acids long. Germline V gene sequence: CDR1 LNHDA, CDR2 SQIVND (reference sequence). The CDR3 nucleotides are TGTGCCAGTAGTGCCTTAGGACAGCGCTTAAATGAAAAACTGTTTTTT. This gives the protein CASSALGQRLNEKLFF.

The chain has TRBV28 and TRBJ2-7; a weak D match, TRBD2 (5 bases). Germline CDR1 and CDR2: MDHEN and SYDVKM. V was pared by 2 bases and J by 7 bases, with 15 bases between. The CDR3 contains 14 residues. This CDR3 reads CASSLALATGEQYF. The CDR3 bases are TGTGCCAGCAGTTTAGCGCTCGCCACGGGGGAGCAGTACTTC.

The J gene is TRBJ2-7, the V gene TRBV4-1; 9 positions match TRBD1. J gave up 2 bases and V 3 bases, and 11 bases lay outside the gene matches. Germline-derived CDR1 and CDR2 are MGHRA and YSYEKL. The CDR3 sequence is 17 residues long. The chain's CDR3 is CASSHPETGTGTYEQYF. CDR3 nucleotides: TGCGCCAGCAGCCATCCCGAAACCGGGACAGGGACCTACGAGCAGTACTTC.

J is TRBJ1-6 and V is TRBV21-1. TRBV21-1 is marked as a pseudogene. The CDR3 spans 14 residues. CDR3 amino acids: CASSKMGGNSPLHF. Here the CDR3 DNA reads TGTGCCAGCAGCAAAATGGGGGGTAATTCACCCCTCCACTTT.

CDR3 sequence: CASSEPQGFGQPQHF. The CDR3 bases are TGTGCCAGTTCCGAACCGCAGGGGTTCGGACAGCCCCAGCATTTT. The gene calls are TRBV19 and TRBJ1-5; D is perhaps TRBD1 (6 bases). Germline CDR1 is LNHDA and CDR2 is SQIVND (reference sequence). V was cut by 8 bases and J by 7 bases, with 21 bases left in between. CDR3 length: 15 residues.

This chain uses TRBV5-1 with TRBJ2-3; possibly TRBD2 for D (5 bases). The CDR3 has 16 amino acids. Germline V gene data show CDR1 as SGHRS and CDR2 as YFSETQ. Trimming shortened V by 3 bases and J by 0 bases, and 14 bases separated the two germline ends. CDR3 DNA sequence: TGCGCCAGCAGCTCCGGAGGTGCGGACAGCACAGATACGCAGTATTTT. Protein product: CASSSGGADSTDTQYF.

J is TRBJ1-2 and V is TRBV30; D gene unclear. The V and J ends lost 2 bases and 7 bases respectively, with 17 bases between them. CDR3 size: 14 residues. Germline V gene sequence: CDR1 GTSNPN, CDR2 SVGIG (reference sequence). The CDR3 sequence: CAWSILVQASGYTF. In DNA, the CDR3 is TGTGCCTGGAGTATCCTGGTGCAGGCCAGTGGCTACACCTTC.

V gene TRBV10-3 combines with J gene TRBJ2-7, with D tentatively TRBD1 (5 bases). CDR3 length: 15 amino acids. V shed 6 bases and J shed 3 bases, with 18 bases lying between them. Germline values: CDR1 ENHRY, CDR2 SYGVKD. CDR3 amino acids: CAISTPTQGSYEQYF. The DNA of the CDR3 is TGTGCCATCAGCACCCCAACTCAGGGAAGCTACGAGCAGTACTTC.

V usage is TRBV19 and J usage is TRBJ1-5, with D possibly TRBD1 on 5 matching bases. The CDR3 runs to 14 residues. Germline V CDR1 and CDR2: LNHDA, SQIVND (reference sequence). The V and J ends lost 10 bases and 4 bases respectively, with 17 bases between them. The CDR3 region has the DNA TGTGCCACCCTGACCAGGGAGGGAAATCAGCCCCAGCATTTT. Its translation: CATLTREGNQPQHF. The full variable domain, its missing parts supplied by reference TRBV19 and TRBJ1-5, is DGGITQSPKYLFRKEGQNVTLSCEQNLNHDAMYWYRQDPGQGLRLIYYSQIVNDFQKGDIAEGYSVSREKKESFPLTVTSAQKNPTAFYLCATLTREGNQPQHFGDGTRLSIL.

This chain joins TRBV28 and TRBJ1-2, with D possibly TRBD1 on 6 matching bases. Germline CDR1 is MDHEN and CDR2 is SYDVKM. This CDR3 region has 14 residues. The V end was cut by 4 bases, the J end by 8 bases, with 17 bases between. CDR3 in amino acids: CASSYRDTNLGYTF. The CDR3 nucleotides are TGTGCCAGCAGTTATCGGGACACGAACCTAGGCTACACCTTC.

The chain joins TRBV29-1 to TRBJ1-1; TRBD1 is a possible D gene (5 bases). Looked up from germline, CDR1 is SQVTM and CDR2 is ANQGSEA. This CDR3 is built from 12 residues. The germline V and J ends were trimmed by 8 bases and 3 bases, with 13 bases remaining between them. This chain's CDR3 is CSTRDVDTEAFF. CDR3 bases: TGCAGCACCAGGGATGTCGACACTGAAGCTTTCTTT.

J is TRBJ2-7 and V is TRBV4-3, with D unresolved. Per germline, CDR1 LGHNA and CDR2 YSLEER. Trimming pared 0 bases from V and 2 bases from J, leaving 8 bases between. The CDR3 is made up of 14 amino acids. CDR3 DNA: TGCGCCAGCAGCCAAGATACGGTTACCTACGAGCAGTACTTC. Translated: CASSQDTVTYEQYF.

V usage is TRBV6-5 and J usage is TRBJ1-1; the D is unclear. CDR1 and CDR2 from the germline V gene are MNHEY and SVGAGI. V was shortened by 7 bases and J by 1 base, with 7 bases between the two germline ends. The CDR3 is 12 residues long. DNA of the CDR3: TGTGCCAGCAACAACCAGAACACTGAAGCTTTCTTT. It is translated as CASNNQNTEAFF.

This chain joins TRBV7-2 and TRBJ2-7; perhaps TRBD2 as D (5 bases). Germline lookup yields CDR1 SGHTA and CDR2 FQGNSA. V gave up 5 bases and J gave up 12 bases, with 17 bases separating them. The CDR3 totals 12 residues. In nucleotides, the CDR3 is TGTGCCAGCAGCGATACGCTAGCCGCTTCGTACTTC. As protein: CASSDTLAASYF.